This T cell receptor (beta chain) appears in the sequencing data of a study of cytomegalovirus exposure and HLA in healthy donors. The study, taken as a whole, reports: Earlier analysis yielded a pattern in which most TCR beta V segments were productive about 90% or about 30% of the time.

Primers for the PCR totalled 60 Vbeta and 13 Jbeta. The table came from immunoSEQ multiplex PCR; TCRdb's copy has only in-frame clones and leaves some out. Of 90,000 to 150,000 clones detected, roughly 70% appear once; the ten largest clones hold 2.5% to 3.5%. Comment on this clone: Its antigen is unknown.

Germline V gives CDR1 GTSNPN, CDR2 SVGIG (reference sequence). Deletions cut 1 base from V and 8 bases from J, with 11 bases between. The CDR3 totals 12 residues. Sequences were obtained from PBMCs. This sequence originates from a woman aged 40 to 50 in good health and CMV-seropositive. J is TRBJ1-1 and V is TRBV30, with D unclear. The CDR3 here is CAWSALVLEAFF. The CDR3 bases are TGTGCCTGGAGTGCGTTAGTTCTAGAAGCTTTCTTT.